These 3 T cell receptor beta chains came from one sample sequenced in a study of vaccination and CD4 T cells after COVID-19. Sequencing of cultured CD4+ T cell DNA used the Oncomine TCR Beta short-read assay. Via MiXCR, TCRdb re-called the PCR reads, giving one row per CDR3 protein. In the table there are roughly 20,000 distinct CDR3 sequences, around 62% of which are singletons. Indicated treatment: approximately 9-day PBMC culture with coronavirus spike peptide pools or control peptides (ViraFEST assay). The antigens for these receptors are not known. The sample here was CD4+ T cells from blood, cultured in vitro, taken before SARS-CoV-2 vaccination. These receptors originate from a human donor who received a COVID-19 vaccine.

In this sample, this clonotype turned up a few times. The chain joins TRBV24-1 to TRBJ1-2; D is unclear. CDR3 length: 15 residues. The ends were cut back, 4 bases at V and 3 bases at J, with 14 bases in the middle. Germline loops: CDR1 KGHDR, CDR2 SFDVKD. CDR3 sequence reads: CATSEANIWDYGYTF. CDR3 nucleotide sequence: TGTGCCACCAGTGAGGCCAACATTTGGGACTATGGCTACACCTTC.

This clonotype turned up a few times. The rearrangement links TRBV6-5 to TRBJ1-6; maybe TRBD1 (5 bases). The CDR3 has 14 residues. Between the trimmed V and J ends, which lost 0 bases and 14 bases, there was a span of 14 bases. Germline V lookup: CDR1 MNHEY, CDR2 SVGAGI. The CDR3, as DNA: TGTGCCAGCAGTTACTCGAGCAGTTCACAGGCCCTCCACTTT. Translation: CASSYSSSSQALHF.

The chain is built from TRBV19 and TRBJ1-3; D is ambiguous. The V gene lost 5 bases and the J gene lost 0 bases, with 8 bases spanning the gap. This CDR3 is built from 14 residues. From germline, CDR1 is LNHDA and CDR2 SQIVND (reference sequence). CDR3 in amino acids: CASSLQSSGNTIYF. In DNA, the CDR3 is TGTGCCAGTAGTCTACAGAGCTCTGGAAACACCATATATTTT.